This T cell receptor (beta chain) was captured in a study of blood T cell repertoires in COVID-19. Study background: PBMCs, B-cell-depleted T cells, or T cells provided the cDNA or gDNA that made up the material.

Germline assignment: CDR1 WSHSY and CDR2 SAAADI. CDR3 length equals 13 residues. V lost 6 bases and J 2 bases, leaving 9 bases between the germline ends. In the study's own analysis: It was from reference gene primer amplification that nucleated cell counts were estimated. The method was immunoSEQ multiplex PCR; TCRdb's version includes in-frame clones alone and lacks a portion of them. The V and J calls and the clone size are those of that table, but D and trimming were determined from the DNA. Seen here are roughly 70,000 clones, nearly 90% observed once, and the top ten hold around 2.5%. Sequenced sample: peripheral blood. The TCR comes from a man between 65 and 85 years old with active or convalescent COVID-19. The gene calls are TRBV10-2 and TRBJ2-3, with TRBD1 as a possible D gene (6 bases). CDR3 bases: TGCGCCAGCAGAGGACAGACCACAGATACGCAGTATTTT. It translates to CASRGQTTDTQYF.